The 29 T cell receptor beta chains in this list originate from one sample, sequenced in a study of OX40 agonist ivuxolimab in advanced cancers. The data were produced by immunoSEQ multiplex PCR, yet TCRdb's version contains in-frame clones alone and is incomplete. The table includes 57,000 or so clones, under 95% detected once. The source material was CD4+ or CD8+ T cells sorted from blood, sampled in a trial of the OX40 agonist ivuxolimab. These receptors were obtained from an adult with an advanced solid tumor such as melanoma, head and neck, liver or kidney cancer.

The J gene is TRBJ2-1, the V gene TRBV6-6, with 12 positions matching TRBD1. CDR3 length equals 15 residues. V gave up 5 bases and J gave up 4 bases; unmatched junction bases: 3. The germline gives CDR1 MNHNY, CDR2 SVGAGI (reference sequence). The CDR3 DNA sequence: TGTGCCAGCAGTGAGGGACAGGGGGCTTACAATGAGCAGTTCTTC. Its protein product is CASSEGQGAYNEQFF.

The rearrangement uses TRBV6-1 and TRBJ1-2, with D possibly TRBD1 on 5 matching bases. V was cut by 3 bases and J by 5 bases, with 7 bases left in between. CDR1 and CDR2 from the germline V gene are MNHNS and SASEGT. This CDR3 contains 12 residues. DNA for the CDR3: TGTGCCAGCAGTGACCAGGGATATGGCTACACCTTC. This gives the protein CASSDQGYGYTF.

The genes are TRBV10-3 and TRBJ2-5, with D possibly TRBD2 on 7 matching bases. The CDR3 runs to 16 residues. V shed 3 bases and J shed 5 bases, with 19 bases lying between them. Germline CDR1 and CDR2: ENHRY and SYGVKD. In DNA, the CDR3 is TGTGCCATCAGTGAAGCGTTCGGGGGGCTCAGGGAGACCCAGTACTTC. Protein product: CAISEAFGGLRETQYF.

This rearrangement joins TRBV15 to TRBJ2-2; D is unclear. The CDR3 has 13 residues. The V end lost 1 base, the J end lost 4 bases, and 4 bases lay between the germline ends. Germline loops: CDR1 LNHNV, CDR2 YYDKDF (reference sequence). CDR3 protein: CATSRARTGELFF. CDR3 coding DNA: TGTGCCACCAGCAGAGCTCGCACCGGGGAGCTGTTTTTT. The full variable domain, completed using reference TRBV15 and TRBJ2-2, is DAMVIQNPRYQVTQFGKPVTLSCSQTLNHNVMYWYQQKSSQAPKLLFHYYDKDFNNEADTPDNFQSRRPNTSFCFLDIRSPGLGDTAMYLCATSRARTGELFFGEGSRLTVL.

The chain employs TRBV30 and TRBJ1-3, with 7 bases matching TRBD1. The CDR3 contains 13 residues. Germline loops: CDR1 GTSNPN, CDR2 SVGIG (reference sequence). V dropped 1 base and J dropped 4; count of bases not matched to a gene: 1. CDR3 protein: CAWSEGAGNTIYF. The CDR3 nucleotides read TGTGCCTGGAGTGAGGGGGCCGGAAACACCATATATTTT.

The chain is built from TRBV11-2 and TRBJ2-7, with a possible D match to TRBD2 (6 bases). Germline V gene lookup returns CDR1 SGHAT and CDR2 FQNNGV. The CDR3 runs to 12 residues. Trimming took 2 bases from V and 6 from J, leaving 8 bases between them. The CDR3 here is CASSLLGGEQYF. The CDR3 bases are TGTGCCAGCAGCTTATTGGGGGGCGAGCAGTACTTC. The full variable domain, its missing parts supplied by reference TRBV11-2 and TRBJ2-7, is EAGVAQSPRYKIIEKRQSVAFWCNPISGHATLYWYQQILGQGPKLLIQFQNNGVVDDSQLPKDRFSAERLKGVDSTLKIQPAKLEDSAVYLCASSLLGGEQYFGPGTRLTVT.

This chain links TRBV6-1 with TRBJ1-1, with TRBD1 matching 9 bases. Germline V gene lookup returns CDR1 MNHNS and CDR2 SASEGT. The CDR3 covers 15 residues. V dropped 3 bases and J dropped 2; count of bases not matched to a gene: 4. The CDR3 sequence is CASSDGQGFNTEAFF. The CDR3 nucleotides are TGTGCCAGCAGTGACGGACAGGGGTTTAACACTGAAGCTTTCTTT.

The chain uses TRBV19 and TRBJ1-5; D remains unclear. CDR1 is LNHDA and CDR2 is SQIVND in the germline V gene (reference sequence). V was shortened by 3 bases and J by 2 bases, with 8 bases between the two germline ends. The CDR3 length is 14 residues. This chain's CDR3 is CASSILLRNQPQHF. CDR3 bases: TGTGCCAGTAGTATCCTTTTACGCAATCAGCCCCAGCATTTT.

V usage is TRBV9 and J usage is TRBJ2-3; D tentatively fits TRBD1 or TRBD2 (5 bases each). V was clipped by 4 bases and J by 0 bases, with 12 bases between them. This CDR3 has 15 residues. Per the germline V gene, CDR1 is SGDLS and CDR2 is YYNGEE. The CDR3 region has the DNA TGTGCCAGCAGCAACCGGGGCACTAGCACAGATACGCAGTATTTT. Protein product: CASSNRGTSTDTQYF.

CDR3 DNA: TGTGCCAGCAGTTTCGAGCAGATGAACACTGAAGCTTTCTTT. It specifies CASSFEQMNTEAFF. V gene TRBV28 combines with J gene TRBJ1-1; D remains unclear. From germline, CDR1 is MDHEN and CDR2 SYDVKM. CDR3 length: 14 amino acids. Trimming left V 3 bases short and J 0 bases short, with 8 bases between.

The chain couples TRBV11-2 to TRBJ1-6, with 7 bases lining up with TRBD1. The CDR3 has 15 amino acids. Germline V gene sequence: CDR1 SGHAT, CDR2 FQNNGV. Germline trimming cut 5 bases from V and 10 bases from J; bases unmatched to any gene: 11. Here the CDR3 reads CASSPPRGVSSPLHF. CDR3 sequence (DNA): TGTGCCAGCAGCCCCCCCAGGGGGGTCTCGTCACCCCTCCACTTT.

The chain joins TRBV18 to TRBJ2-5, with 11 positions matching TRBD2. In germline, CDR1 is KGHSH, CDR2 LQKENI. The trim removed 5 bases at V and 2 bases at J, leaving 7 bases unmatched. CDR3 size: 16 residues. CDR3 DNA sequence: TGTGCCAGCTCAGCCGGGACTAGCGGCAATCAAGAGACCCAGTACTTC. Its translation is CASSAGTSGNQETQYF. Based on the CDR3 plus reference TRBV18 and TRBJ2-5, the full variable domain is NAGVMQNPRHLVRRRGQEARLRCSPMKGHSHVYWYRQLPEEGLKFMVYLQKENIIDESGMPKERFSAEFPKEGPSILRIQQVVRGDSAAYFCASSAGTSGNQETQYFGPGTRLLVL.

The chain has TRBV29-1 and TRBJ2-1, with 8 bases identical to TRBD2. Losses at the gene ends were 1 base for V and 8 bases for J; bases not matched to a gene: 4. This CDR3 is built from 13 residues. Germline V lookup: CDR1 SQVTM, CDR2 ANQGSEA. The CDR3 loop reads CSVEGTSRDEQFF. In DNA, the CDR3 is TGCAGCGTTGAAGGGACTAGCAGGGATGAGCAGTTCTTC.

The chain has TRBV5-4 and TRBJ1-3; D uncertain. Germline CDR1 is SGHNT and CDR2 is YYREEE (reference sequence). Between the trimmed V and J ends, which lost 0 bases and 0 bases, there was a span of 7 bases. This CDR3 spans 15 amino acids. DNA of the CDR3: TGTGCCAGCAGCTTGGAGCCCCGCTCTGGAAACACCATATATTTT. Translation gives CASSLEPRSGNTIYF. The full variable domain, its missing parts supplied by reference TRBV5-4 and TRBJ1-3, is ETGVTQSPTHLIKTRGQQVTLRCSSQSGHNTVSWYQQALGQGPQFIFQYYREEENGRGNFPPRFSGLQFPNYSSELNVNALELDDSALYLCASSLEPRSGNTIYFGEGSWLTVV.

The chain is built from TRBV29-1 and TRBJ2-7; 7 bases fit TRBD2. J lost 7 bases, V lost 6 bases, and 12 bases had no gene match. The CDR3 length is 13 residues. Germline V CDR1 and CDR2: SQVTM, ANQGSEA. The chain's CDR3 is CSVARDYIQEQYF. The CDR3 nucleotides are TGCAGCGTCGCCCGGGACTACATTCAGGAGCAGTACTTC.

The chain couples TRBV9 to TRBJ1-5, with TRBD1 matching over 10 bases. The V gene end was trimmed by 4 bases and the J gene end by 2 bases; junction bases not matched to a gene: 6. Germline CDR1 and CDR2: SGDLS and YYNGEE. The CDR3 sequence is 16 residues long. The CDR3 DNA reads TGTGCCAGCAGCCCCAAGACAGGGGGCGGCAATCAGCCCCAGCATTTT. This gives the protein CASSPKTGGGNQPQHF.

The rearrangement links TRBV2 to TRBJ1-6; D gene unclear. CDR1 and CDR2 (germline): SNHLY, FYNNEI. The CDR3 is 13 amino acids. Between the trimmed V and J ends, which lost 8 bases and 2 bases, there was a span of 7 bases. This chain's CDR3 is CASGRTYNSPLHF. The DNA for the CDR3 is TGTGCCAGCGGACGGACCTATAATTCACCCCTCCACTTT.

This CDR3 reads CASSPRPIHSTDTQYF. In DNA, the CDR3 is TGTGCCAGCAGTCCTAGACCCATCCACAGCACAGATACGCAGTATTTT. The genes are TRBV7-3 and TRBJ2-3; D unresolved. Germline values: CDR1 SGHTA, CDR2 FQGTGA. The V and J ends lost 6 bases and 0 bases respectively, with 16 bases between them. CDR3 length: 16 amino acids. Full variable domain (rest looked up from reference TRBV7-3 and TRBJ2-3): GAGVSQTPSNKVTEKGKYVELRCDPISGHTALYWYRQSLGQGPEFLIYFQGTGAADDSGLPNDRFFAVRPEGSVSTLKIQRTERGDSAVYLCASSPRPIHSTDTQYFGPGTRLTVL.

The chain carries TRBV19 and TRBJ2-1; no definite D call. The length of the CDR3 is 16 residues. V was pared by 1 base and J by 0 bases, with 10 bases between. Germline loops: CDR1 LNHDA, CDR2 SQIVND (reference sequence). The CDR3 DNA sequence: TGTGCCAGTAGTATAGCCGGCTCTGGCTCCTACAATGAGCAGTTCTTC. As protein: CASSIAGSGSYNEQFF. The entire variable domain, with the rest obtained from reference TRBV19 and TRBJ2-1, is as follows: DGGITQSPKYLFRKEGQNVTLSCEQNLNHDAMYWYRQDPGQGLRLIYYSQIVNDFQKGDIAEGYSVSREKKESFPLTVTSAQKNPTAFYLCASSIAGSGSYNEQFFGPGTRLTVL.

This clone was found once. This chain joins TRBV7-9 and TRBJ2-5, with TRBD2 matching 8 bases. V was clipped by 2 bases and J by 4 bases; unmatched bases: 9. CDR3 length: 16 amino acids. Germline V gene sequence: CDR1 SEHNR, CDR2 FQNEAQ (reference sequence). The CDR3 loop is CASSLNGRAGGETQYF. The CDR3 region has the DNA TGTGCCAGCAGCTTAAACGGGAGGGCCGGGGGAGAGACCCAGTACTTC.

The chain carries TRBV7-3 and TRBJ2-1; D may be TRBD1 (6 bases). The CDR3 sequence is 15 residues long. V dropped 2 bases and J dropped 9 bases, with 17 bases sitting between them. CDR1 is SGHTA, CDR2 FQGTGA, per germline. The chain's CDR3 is CASSLEGQGLTEQFF. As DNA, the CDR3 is TGTGCCAGCAGCTTAGAAGGCCAGGGGCTAACTGAGCAGTTCTTC.

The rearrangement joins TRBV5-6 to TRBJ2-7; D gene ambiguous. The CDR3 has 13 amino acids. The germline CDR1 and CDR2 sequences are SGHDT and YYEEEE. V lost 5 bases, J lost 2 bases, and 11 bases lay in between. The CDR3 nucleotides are TGTGCCAGCAGGGGGAACGCGCCCTACGAGCAGTACTTC. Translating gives CASRGNAPYEQYF.

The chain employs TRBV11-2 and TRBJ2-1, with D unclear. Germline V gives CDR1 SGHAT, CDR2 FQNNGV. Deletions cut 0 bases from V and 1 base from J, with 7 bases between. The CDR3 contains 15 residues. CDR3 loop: CASSLDVGSYNEQFF. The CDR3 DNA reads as TGTGCCAGCAGCTTAGATGTCGGATCCTACAATGAGCAGTTCTTC.

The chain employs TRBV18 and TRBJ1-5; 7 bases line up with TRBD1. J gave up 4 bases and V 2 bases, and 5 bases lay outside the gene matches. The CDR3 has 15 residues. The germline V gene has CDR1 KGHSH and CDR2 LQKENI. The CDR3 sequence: CASSPERTGNQPQHF. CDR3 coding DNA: TGTGCCAGCTCACCAGAGAGGACAGGAAATCAGCCCCAGCATTTT.

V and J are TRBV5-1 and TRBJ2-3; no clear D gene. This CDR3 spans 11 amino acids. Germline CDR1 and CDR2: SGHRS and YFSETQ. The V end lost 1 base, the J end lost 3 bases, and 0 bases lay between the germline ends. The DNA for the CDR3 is TGCGCCAGCAGCTTGACAGATACGCAGTATTTT. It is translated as CASSLTDTQYF.

The CDR3 region is CASSLQLAGGADTQYF. Here the CDR3 DNA reads TGTGCCAGCAGCTTACAACTAGCGGGAGGAGCAGATACGCAGTATTTT. The chain couples TRBV7-8 to TRBJ2-3; 12 bases map to TRBD2. Germline CDR1 is SGHVS and CDR2 is FQNEAQ. With 2 bases clipped from V and 4 bases from J, the junction kept 4 bases outside the gene matches. CDR3 size: 16 residues. Variable domain in full (rest from reference TRBV7-8 and TRBJ2-3): GAGVSQSPRYKVAKRGQDVALRCDPISGHVSLFWYQQALGQGPEFLTYFQNEAQLDKSGLPSDRFFAERPEGSVSTLKIQRTQQEDSAVYLCASSLQLAGGADTQYFGPGTRLTVL.

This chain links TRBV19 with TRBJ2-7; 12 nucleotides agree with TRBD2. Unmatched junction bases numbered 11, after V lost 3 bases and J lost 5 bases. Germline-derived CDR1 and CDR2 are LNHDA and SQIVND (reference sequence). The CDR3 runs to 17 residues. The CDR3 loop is CASSIARTSGTWDEQYF. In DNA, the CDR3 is TGTGCCAGTAGTATCGCAAGGACTAGCGGGACCTGGGACGAGCAGTACTTC. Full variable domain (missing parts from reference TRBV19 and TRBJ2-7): DGGITQSPKYLFRKEGQNVTLSCEQNLNHDAMYWYRQDPGQGLRLIYYSQIVNDFQKGDIAEGYSVSREKKESFPLTVTSAQKNPTAFYLCASSIARTSGTWDEQYFGPGTRLTVT.

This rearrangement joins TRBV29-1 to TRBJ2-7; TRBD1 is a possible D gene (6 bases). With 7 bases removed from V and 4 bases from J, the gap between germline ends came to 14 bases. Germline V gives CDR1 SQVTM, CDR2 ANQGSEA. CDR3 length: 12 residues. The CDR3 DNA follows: TGCAGCGCCACGGACAGCTCTTACGAGCAGTACTTC. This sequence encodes CSATDSSYEQYF.

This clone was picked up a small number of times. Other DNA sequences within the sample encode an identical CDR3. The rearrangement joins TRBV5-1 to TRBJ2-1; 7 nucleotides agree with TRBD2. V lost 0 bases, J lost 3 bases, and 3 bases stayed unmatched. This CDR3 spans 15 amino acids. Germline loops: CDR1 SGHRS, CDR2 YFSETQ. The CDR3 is CASSLGGRDYNEQFF. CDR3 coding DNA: TGCGCCAGCAGCTTGGGTGGGAGGGACTACAATGAGCAGTTCTTC.